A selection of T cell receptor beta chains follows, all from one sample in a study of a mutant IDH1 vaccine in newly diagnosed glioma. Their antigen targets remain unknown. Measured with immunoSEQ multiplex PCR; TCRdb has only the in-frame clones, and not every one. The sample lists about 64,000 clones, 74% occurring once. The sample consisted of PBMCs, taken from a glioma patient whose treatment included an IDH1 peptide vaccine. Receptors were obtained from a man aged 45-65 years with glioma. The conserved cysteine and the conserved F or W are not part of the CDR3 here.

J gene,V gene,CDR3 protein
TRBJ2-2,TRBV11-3,ASSSSGQTNTGELF
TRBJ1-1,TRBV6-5,ASIKRKNTEAF
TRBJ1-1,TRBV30,AWSGDRGGIQRNTEAF
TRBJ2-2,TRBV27,ASSLYEGTGELF
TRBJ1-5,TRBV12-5,ASAQGLQQPQH
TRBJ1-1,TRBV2,ASSAQTNTEAF
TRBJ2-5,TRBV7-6,ASSLVKETQY
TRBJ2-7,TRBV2,ASRTSRRYEQY
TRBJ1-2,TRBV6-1,ASIGFSNYGYT
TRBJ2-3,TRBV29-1,SGSGGVSTDTQY
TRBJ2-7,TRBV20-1,SARDSYEQY
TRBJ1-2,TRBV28,ASNPRTLGYT
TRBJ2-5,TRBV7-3,ASSSTSQETQY
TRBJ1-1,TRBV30,AWSGLVNTEAF
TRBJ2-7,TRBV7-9,ASSPGTGSYEQY
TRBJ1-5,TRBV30,ALSQLGGPQH
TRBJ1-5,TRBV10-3,AISEGGESQPQH
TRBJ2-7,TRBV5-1,ASSWDSPRGEQY
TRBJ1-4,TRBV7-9,ASSLATGEEKLF
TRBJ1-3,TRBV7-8,ASSQTGTAGNTIY
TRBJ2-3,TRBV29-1,SVEAPYLGSEDTQY
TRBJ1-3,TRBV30,AWSRASGTGWNTIY
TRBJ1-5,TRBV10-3,AISESGGRGNQPQH
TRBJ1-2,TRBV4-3,ASSQDQGRYYGYT
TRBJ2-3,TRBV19,ASRSSSTDTQY
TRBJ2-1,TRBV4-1,ASSQHNEQF
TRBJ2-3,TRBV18,ASSPGTGPDTQY
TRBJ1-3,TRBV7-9,ASSNHRAGTASSGNTIY
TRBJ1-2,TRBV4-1,ASSQDHQGYGYT
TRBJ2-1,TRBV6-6,ASTRTGNNEQF
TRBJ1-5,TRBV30,AWSQDRNQPQH
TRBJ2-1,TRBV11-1,ASSLPGSSYNEQF
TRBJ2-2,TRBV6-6,ASRTGYTGELF
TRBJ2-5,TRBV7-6,ASSPYRDETQY
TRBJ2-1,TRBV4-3,ASSQGAQDSSYNEQF
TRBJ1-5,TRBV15,ATSRDGTDLEPQH
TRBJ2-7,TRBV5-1,ASASVKQGTYEQY
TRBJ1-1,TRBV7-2,ASSLQRGRTEAF
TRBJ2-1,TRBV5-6,ASSLLGGWLF
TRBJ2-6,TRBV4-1,ASSLPTGANVLT
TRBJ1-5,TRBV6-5,ASSHGQDNQPQH
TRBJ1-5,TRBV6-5,ASRGTGTEYQPQH
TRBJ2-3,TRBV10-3,AISESGGGAGDTQY
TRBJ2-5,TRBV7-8,ASSYPRGGRKETQY
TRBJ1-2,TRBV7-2,ASSLGWQGRGYT
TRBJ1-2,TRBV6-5,ASSYSSQQVTGYT
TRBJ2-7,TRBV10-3,ATSSGLAAYEQY
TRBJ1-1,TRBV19,ASSIGRADRVGLAF
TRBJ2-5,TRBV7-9,ASSRPPGRGTETQY
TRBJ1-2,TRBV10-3,AISEPGLAHYGYT
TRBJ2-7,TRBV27,ASSSPRGSYEQY
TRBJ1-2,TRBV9,ASSVGVQGQGYGYT
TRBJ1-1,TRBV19,ASSQMEEAF
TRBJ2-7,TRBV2,ASSAGGESSYEQY
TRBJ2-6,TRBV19,ASSRQTSGANVLT
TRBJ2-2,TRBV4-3,ASARGTNTGELF
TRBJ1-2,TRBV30,AWYRDRVNGYGYT
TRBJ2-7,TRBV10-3,AISETGGPSYEQY
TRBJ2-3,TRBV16,ASSQPGGADTQY